A selection of T cell receptor beta chains follows, all from one sample in a study of human T cells and chemical hapten exposure. TCRdb ran MiXCR on the RACE reads and lists one entry per CDR3 protein. The table shows around 62,000 distinct CDR3 sequences, with approximately 7% occurring only once. The sequencing used whole blood, collected in connection with sensitization to the hapten diphenylcyclopropenone (DPC). The receptors were sampled from a woman in her twenties or thirties with alopecia areata. Some clones in this sample may be carry-over from other donors' samples. Both conserved end residues are part of each CDR3. Each record gives: J gene, V gene, CDR3 protein.

j_call: TRBJ2-7
v_call: TRBV7-9
cdr3_aa: CASSLRTGSSYEQYF

j_call: TRBJ1-1
v_call: TRBV6-6
cdr3_aa: CASCLSMGGPWVAFF

j_call: TRBJ2-7
v_call: TRBV5-1
cdr3_aa: CASSLDWGIYEQYF

j_call: TRBJ1-2
v_call: TRBV7-9
cdr3_aa: CASSLVVGSGYTF

j_call: TRBJ2-7
v_call: TRBV10-3
cdr3_aa: CAISGEGSSYEQYF

j_call: TRBJ1-1
v_call: TRBV2
cdr3_aa: CASSANGDTEAFF

j_call: TRBJ1-1
v_call: TRBV12-3/TRBV12-4
cdr3_aa: CASTTSGGVGTEAFF

j_call: TRBJ1-1
v_call: TRBV30
cdr3_aa: CAWQQGNTEAFF

j_call: TRBJ2-1
v_call: TRBV19
cdr3_aa: CASGWDRGEGSYNEQFF

j_call: TRBJ2-5
v_call: TRBV3-1
cdr3_aa: CASSQGRSSPETQYF

j_call: TRBJ1-4
v_call: TRBV6-6
cdr3_aa: CASSYQGPNEKLFF

j_call: TRBJ2-3
v_call: TRBV29-1
cdr3_aa: CSVERGARTDTQYF

j_call: TRBJ1-4
v_call: TRBV2
cdr3_aa: CASIPGVANEKLFF

j_call: TRBJ1-4
v_call: TRBV6-4
cdr3_aa: CASSGKLFF

j_call: TRBJ2-3
v_call: TRBV25-1
cdr3_aa: CASSDGRGAYTDTQYF

j_call: TRBJ2-2
v_call: TRBV7-9
cdr3_aa: CASSLEALSLVTGELFF

j_call: TRBJ2-5
v_call: TRBV14
cdr3_aa: CASSQGSGETQYF

j_call: TRBJ1-1
v_call: TRBV18
cdr3_aa: CASSPIREGTEAFF

j_call: TRBJ1-5
v_call: TRBV27
cdr3_aa: CASSPGTGSNQPQHF

j_call: TRBJ1-4
v_call: TRBV29-1
cdr3_aa: CSVRGSNEKLFF

j_call: TRBJ1-5
v_call: TRBV19
cdr3_aa: CASSISGPNQPQHF

j_call: TRBJ1-6
v_call: TRBV11-1
cdr3_aa: CASSSRRSGGSPLHF

j_call: TRBJ1-1
v_call: TRBV29-1
cdr3_aa: CSVGRLDKNTEAFF

j_call: TRBJ1-1
v_call: TRBV12-3/TRBV12-4
cdr3_aa: CASSLSGKSFF

j_call: TRBJ1-1
v_call: TRBV5-1
cdr3_aa: CASRRTENTEAFF

j_call: TRBJ1-2
v_call: TRBV29-1
cdr3_aa: CSVGDSQTNYGYTF

j_call: TRBJ2-1
v_call: TRBV2
cdr3_aa: CASRGDSDEQFF

j_call: TRBJ1-2
v_call: TRBV29-1
cdr3_aa: CSVEGRYGYTF

j_call: TRBJ1-2
v_call: TRBV12-3/TRBV12-4
cdr3_aa: CASSLGGREANYGYTF

j_call: TRBJ2-5
v_call: TRBV5-4
cdr3_aa: CASSYPEETQYF

j_call: TRBJ2-5
v_call: TRBV5-1
cdr3_aa: CASSPGTSGVGQYF

j_call: TRBJ2-6
v_call: TRBV2
cdr3_aa: CASRLVGGAFRANVLTF

j_call: TRBJ2-7
v_call: TRBV21-1
cdr3_aa: CASSKRVVDEQYF

j_call: TRBJ2-7
v_call: TRBV10-3
cdr3_aa: CAISVSGGYEQYF

j_call: TRBJ2-7
v_call: TRBV18
cdr3_aa: CASSPPSTGGFSYEQYF

j_call: TRBJ2-3
v_call: TRBV4-1
cdr3_aa: CASSPGTGPRTDTQYF

j_call: TRBJ2-7
v_call: TRBV12-3/TRBV12-4
cdr3_aa: CASSSTFSGGFYEQYF

j_call: TRBJ1-5
v_call: TRBV2
cdr3_aa: CASKRESNQPQHF

j_call: TRBJ2-7
v_call: TRBV4-1
cdr3_aa: CASSQDRGLAYEQYF

j_call: TRBJ1-1
v_call: TRBV4-2
cdr3_aa: CASSQGQAILAEAFF

j_call: TRBJ2-3
v_call: TRBV2
cdr3_aa: CASKSQGRSDTQYF

j_call: TRBJ2-1
v_call: TRBV21-1
cdr3_aa: CASSKEGLAFHNEQFF

j_call: TRBJ2-5
v_call: TRBV2
cdr3_aa: CASSEDHIQYF

j_call: TRBJ2-7
v_call: TRBV12-5
cdr3_aa: CASGRSGQYSYEQYF

j_call: TRBJ2-3
v_call: TRBV5-1
cdr3_aa: CASSQQGGLLPDTQYF

j_call: TRBJ1-1
v_call: TRBV6-1
cdr3_aa: CASSMDRLWSEAFF

j_call: TRBJ1-5
v_call: TRBV5-6
cdr3_aa: CASSLAGVKQPQHF

j_call: TRBJ1-2
v_call: TRBV9
cdr3_aa: CASSVEGGRNYGYTF

j_call: TRBJ1-1
v_call: TRBV6-5
cdr3_aa: CASRQGPTAEAFF

j_call: TRBJ2-1
v_call: TRBV10-3
cdr3_aa: CAITQTPSGGISYNEQFF

j_call: TRBJ1-5
v_call: TRBV5-1
cdr3_aa: CASSQDPGPAQPQHF

j_call: TRBJ2-1
v_call: TRBV7-2
cdr3_aa: CASSGGHPFTNEQFF

j_call: TRBJ1-6
v_call: TRBV6-6
cdr3_aa: CASSYEGSGNSPLHF

j_call: TRBJ2-3
v_call: TRBV20-1
cdr3_aa: CSATLAGAFVDTQYF

j_call: TRBJ2-3
v_call: TRBV5-1
cdr3_aa: CASSLVLAPTDTQYF

j_call: TRBJ2-3
v_call: TRBV3-1
cdr3_aa: CASSLAGGGTDTQYF

j_call: TRBJ1-6
v_call: TRBV6-5
cdr3_aa: CASSYSGQDNSPLHF

j_call: TRBJ2-3
v_call: TRBV20-1
cdr3_aa: CSARTDMDTQYF